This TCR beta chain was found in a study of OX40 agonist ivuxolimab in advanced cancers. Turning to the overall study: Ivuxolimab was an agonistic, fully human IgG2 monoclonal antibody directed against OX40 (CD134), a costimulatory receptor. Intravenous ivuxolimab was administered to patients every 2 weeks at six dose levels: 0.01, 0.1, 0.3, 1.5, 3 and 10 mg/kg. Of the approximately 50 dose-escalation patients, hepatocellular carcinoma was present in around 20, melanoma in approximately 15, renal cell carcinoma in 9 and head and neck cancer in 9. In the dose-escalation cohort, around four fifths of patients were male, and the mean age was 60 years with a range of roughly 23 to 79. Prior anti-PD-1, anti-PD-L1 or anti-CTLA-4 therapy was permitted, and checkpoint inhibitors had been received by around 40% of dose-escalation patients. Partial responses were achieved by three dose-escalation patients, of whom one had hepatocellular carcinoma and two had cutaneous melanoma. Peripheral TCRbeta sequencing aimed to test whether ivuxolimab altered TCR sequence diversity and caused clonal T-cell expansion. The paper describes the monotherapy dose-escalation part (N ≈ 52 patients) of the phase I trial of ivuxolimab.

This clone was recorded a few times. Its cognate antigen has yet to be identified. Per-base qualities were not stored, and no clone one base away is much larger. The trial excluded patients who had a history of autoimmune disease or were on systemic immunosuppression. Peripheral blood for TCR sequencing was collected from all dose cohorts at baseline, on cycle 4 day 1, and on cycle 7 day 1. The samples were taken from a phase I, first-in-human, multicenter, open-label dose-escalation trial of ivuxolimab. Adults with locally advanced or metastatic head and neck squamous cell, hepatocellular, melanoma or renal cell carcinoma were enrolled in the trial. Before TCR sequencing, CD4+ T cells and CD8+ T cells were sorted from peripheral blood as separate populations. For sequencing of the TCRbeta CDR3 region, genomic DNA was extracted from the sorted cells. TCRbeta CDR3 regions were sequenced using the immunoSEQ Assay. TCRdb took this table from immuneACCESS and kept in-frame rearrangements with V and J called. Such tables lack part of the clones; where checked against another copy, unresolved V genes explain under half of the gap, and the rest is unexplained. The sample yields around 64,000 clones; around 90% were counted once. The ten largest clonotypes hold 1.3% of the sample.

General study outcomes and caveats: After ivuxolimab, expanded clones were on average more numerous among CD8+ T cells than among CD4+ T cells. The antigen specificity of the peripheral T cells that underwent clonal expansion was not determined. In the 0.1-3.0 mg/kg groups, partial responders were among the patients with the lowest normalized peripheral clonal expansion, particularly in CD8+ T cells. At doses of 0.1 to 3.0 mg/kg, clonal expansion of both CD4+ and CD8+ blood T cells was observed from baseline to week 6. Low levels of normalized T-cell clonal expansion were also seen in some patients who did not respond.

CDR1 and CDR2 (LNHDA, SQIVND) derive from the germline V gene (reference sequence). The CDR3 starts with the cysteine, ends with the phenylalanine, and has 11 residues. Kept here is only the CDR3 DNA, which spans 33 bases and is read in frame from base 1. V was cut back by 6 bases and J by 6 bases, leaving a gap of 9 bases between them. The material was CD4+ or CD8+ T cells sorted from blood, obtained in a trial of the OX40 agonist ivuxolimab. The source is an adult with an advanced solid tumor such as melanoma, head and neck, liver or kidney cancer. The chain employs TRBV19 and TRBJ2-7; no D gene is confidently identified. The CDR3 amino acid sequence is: CASSQVGEQYF. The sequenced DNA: TGTGCCAGTAGCCAGGTGGGCGAGCAGTACTTC.